This TCR beta chain was obtained from a study of shared clonotypes between healthy human individuals. CD45RO-negative CD8 cells positively selected for CCR7 made up the naive population, which excluded terminally differentiated effector memory CD45RA+ cells. Method: immunoSEQ multiplex PCR; TCRdb's copy keeps in-frame clones and lacks some. The table lists about 2 million clones, approximately 95% of them singletons. CDR3 length equals 12 residues. Germline lookup yields CDR1 SGHRS and CDR2 YFSETQ. Trimming took 0 bases from V and 9 from J, leaving 7 bases between them. General observations from the study: In the sorted subsets, rarefaction showed sequencing was incomplete despite large depth. Approximately 5% was the fraction of naive CD4 clonotypes found shared across several donors.

Remarks on this clone: Its target is unknown.

The chain combines TRBV5-1 with TRBJ2-1; D is unclear. The sample comprised naive CD8+ T cells sorted from blood. The origin of this receptor is a young man in good health. CDR3 coding DNA: TGCGCCAGCAGCTTGGTTGCTCCTGAGCAGTTCTTC. This sequence encodes CASSLVAPEQFF.